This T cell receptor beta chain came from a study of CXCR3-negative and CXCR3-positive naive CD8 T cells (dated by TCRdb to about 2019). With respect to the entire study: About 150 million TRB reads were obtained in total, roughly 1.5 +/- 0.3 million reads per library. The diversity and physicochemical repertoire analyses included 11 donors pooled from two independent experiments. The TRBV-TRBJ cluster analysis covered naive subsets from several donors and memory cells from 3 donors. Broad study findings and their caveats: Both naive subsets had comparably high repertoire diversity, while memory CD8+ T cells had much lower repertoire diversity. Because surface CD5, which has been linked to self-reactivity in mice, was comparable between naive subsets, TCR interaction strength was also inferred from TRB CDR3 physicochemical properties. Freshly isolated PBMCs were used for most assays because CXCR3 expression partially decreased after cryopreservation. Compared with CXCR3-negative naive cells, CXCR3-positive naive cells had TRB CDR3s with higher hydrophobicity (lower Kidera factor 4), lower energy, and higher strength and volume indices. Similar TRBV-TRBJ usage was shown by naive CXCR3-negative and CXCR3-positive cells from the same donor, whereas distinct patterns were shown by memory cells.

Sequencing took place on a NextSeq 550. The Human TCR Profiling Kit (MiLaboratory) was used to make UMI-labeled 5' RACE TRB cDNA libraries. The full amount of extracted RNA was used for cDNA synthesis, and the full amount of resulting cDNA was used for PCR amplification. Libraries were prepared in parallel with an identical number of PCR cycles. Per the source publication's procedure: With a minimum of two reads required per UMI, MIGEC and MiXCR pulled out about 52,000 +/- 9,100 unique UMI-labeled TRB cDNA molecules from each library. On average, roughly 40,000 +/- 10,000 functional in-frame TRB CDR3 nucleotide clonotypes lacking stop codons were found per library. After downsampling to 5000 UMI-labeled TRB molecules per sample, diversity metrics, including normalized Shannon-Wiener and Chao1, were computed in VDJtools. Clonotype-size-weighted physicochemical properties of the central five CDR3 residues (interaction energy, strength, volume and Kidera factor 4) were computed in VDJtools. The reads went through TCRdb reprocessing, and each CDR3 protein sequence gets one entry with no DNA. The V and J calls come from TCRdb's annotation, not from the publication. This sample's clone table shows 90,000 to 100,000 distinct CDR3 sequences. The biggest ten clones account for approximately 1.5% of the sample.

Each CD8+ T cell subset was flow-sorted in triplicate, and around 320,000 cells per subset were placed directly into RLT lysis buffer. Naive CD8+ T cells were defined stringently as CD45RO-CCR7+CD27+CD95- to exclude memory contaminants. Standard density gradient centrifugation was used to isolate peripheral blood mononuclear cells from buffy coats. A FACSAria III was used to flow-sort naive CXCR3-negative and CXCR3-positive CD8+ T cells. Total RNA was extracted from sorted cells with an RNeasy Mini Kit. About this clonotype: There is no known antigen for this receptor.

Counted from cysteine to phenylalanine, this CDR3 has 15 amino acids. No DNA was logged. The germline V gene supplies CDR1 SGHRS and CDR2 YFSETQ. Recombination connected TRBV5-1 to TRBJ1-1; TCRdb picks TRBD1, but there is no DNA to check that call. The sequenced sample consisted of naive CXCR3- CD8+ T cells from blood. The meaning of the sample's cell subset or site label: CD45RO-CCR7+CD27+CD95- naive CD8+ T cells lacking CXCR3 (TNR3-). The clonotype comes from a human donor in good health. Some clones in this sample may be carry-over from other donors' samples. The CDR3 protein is CASTHVTDYKSEAFF.